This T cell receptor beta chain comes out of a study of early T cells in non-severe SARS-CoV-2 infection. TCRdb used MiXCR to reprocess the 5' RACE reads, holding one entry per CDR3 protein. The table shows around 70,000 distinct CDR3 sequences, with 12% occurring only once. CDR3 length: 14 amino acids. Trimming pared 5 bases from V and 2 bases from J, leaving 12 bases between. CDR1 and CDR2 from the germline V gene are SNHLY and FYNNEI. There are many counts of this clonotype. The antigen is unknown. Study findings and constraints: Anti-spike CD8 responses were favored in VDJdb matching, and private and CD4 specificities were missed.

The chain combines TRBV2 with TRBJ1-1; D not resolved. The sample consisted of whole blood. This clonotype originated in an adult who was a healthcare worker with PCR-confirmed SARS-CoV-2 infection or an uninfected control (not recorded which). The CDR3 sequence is CASSLTTINTEAFF. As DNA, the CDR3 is TGTGCCAGCAGTTTAACAACAATCAACACTGAAGCTTTCTTT.